This T cell receptor beta chain was captured in a study of shared clonotypes between healthy human individuals. General study points: Rarefaction showed that sequencing of sorted subsets was incomplete (despite large depth). Represented diversity, genetic and exposure-history alike, was limited by few donors. In a few donors, roughly 5.2% of naive CD4 clonotypes appeared in common.

It was into CD45RA+ naive and CD45RA-negative memory subsets that the CD4+ cells were split. TCRdb's copy holds only in-frame clones and misses some; the assay was immunoSEQ multiplex PCR. In the table there are under 2,500,000 clones, approximately 94% of which are singletons. In the case of this clone: The antigen is unknown.

The sequencing input was naive CD4+ T cells sorted from blood. As to subset: CD45RA+ positively selected. The TCR sequence derives from a man aged 18 to 29 in good health.

CDR3 sequence: CASSLNWDSYEQYF. The CDR3 coding sequence is TGTGCCAGCAGCTTAAACTGGGATTCCTACGAGCAGTACTTC. The J gene is TRBJ2-7, the V gene TRBV7-8; unclear D gene. The ends were cut back, 2 bases at V and 1 base at J, with 9 bases in the middle. The CDR3 consists of 14 residues. Germline loops: CDR1 SGHVS, CDR2 FQNEAQ.